This T cell receptor (beta chain) derives from a study of blood T cell repertoires in COVID-19. Looking at the study overall: Sites in the United States, Italy and Spain provided acute and convalescent COVID-19 samples. From T cells, B-cell-depleted T cells, or PBMCs came the material, which was cDNA or gDNA.

Authors' analysis steps: Cell counts per sample came from amplifying reference gene primers. Some clones are missing from TCRdb's copy, which holds only in-frame ones; the method was immunoSEQ multiplex PCR. That table supplies the V and J calls and clone size; D and trimming were determined from the DNA. The sample shows 370,000 or so clones, over 75% of them seen only once. Germline V gene lookup returns CDR1 LNHDA and CDR2 SQIVND (reference sequence). The CDR3 runs 16 residues. With 4 bases removed from V and 4 bases from J, the gap between germline ends came to 18 bases. The sequenced material came from PBMCs or T cells enriched from blood (not recorded which). The rearrangement joins TRBV19 to TRBJ2-3; maybe TRBD2 (5 bases). The TCR originated in a man aged 30 to 39 who had recovered from COVID-19. The CDR3: CASSTLGERSSDTQYF. In DNA, the CDR3 is TGTGCCAGTAGTACCCTCGGGGAAAGGAGCTCAGATACGCAGTATTTT.